This T cell receptor beta chain came from a study of response to subunit inactivated influenza vaccine. TCRdb fed the RT-PCR reads into MiXCR, producing one record per CDR3 protein. The sample records some 300,000 distinct CDR3 sequences, 22% being singletons. Germline V gives CDR1 DFQATT, CDR2 SNEGSKA (reference sequence). The junction had 14 bases not matched to a gene; V was cut back by 5 bases and J by 5 bases. This CDR3 is 15 amino acids long. This receptor was obtained from a man aged 50 to 69 who received an inactivated influenza vaccine. This sequence joins TRBV20-1 and TRBJ1-1; 7 positions match TRBD1. The sample consisted of PBMCs from blood, taken 21 months after vaccination. CDR3 coding DNA: TGCAGTGCTGGCCCTGCATGGCCACAGGGGACTGAAGCTTTCTTT. It is translated as CSAGPAWPQGTEAFF.